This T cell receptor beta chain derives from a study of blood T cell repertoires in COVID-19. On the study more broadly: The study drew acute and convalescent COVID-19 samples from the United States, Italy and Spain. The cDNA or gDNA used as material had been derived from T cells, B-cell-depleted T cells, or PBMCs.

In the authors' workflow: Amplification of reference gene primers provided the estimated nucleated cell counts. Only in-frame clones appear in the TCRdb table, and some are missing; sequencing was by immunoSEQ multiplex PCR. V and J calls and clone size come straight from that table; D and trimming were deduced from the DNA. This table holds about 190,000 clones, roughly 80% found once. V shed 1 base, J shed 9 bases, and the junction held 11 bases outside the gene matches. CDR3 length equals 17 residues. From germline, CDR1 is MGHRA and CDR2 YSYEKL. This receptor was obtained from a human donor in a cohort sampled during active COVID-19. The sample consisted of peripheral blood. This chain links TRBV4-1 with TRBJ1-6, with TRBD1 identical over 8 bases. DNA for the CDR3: TGCGCCAGCAGCCAAGCTTCTCGGGACAGGATAGGTTCACCCCTCCACTTT. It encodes CASSQASRDRIGSPLHF.